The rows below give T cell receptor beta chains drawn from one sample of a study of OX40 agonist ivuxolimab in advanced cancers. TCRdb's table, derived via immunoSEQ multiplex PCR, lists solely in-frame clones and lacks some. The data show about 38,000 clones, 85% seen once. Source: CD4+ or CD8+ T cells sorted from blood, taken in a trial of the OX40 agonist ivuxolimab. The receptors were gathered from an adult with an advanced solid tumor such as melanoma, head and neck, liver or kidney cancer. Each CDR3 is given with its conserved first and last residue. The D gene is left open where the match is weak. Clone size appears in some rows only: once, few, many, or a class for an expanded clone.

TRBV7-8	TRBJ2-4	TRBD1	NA	CASSSQGAVENIQYF	TGTGCCAGCAGCTCCCAGGGGGCTGTTGAAAACATTCAGTACTTC
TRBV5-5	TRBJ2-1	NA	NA	CASSLGSGSSYNEQFF	TGTGCCAGCAGCTTGGGGAGCGGAAGCTCCTACAATGAGCAGTTCTTC
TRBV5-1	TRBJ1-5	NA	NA	CASSRVGGNQPQHF	TGCGCCAGCAGCCGGGTGGGGGGAAATCAGCCCCAGCATTTT
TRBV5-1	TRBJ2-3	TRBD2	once	CASSFSGSSTDTQYF	TGCGCCAGCAGCTTTAGCGGGAGTAGCACAGATACGCAGTATTTT
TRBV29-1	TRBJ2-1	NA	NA	CSVRSPPRNEQFF	TGCAGCGTCCGCTCCCCTCCGCGCAATGAGCAGTTCTTC
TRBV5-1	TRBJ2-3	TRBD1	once	CASSRQGAADTQYF	TGCGCCAGCAGCCGACAGGGGGCTGCGGATACGCAGTATTTT
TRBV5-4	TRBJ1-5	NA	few	CASSFRPYQPQHF	TGTGCCAGCAGCTTTAGGCCGTATCAGCCCCAGCATTTT
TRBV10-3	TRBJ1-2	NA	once	CAISEAGSGYTF	TGTGCCATCAGTGAGGCAGGGAGCGGCTACACCTTC
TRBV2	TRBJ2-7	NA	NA	CASTAFYEQYF	TGTGCCAGCACGGCATTCTACGAGCAGTACTTC
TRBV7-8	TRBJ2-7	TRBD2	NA	CASILAGATEQYF	TGTGCCAGCATCCTAGCGGGAGCGACCGAGCAGTACTTC
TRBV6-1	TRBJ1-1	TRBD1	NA	CASSTRTGQAFF	TGTGCCAGCAGTACCCGGACAGGGCAAGCTTTCTTT
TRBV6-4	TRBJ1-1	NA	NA	CASSESTGHTEAFF	TGTGCCAGCAGTGAATCTACAGGACACACTGAAGCTTTCTTT